The 26 T cell receptor beta chains below come from one sample, sequenced in a study of CD8 T cells in Susac syndrome. With random hexamers, 0.5 to 1 ug RNA was reverse transcribed. Each CDR3 protein gets one entry after TCRdb re-called the immunoSEQ multiplex PCR reads with MiXCR. Of some 150,000 distinct CDR3 sequences listed, 90% to 95% are singletons. The sequencing input was CD8+ T cells from PBMCs. These receptors all come from a human donor in good health.

The rearrangement joins TRBV11-2 to TRBJ2-1, with D possibly matching TRBD2 (5 bases). The V gene's germline CDR1 is SGHAT and CDR2 FQNNGV. Trimming left V 5 bases short and J 0 bases short, with 11 bases between. CDR3 length equals 15 residues. The CDR3 nucleotides read TGTGCCAGCAGCCCCGGGGAAAGCTCCTACAATGAGCAGTTCTTC. Translated, it gives CASSPGESSYNEQFF. The entire variable domain, with the rest obtained from reference TRBV11-2 and TRBJ2-1, is as follows: EAGVAQSPRYKIIEKRQSVAFWCNPISGHATLYWYQQILGQGPKLLIQFQNNGVVDDSQLPKDRFSAERLKGVDSTLKIQPAKLEDSAVYLCASSPGESSYNEQFFGPGTRLTVL.

The rearrangement joins TRBV20-1 to TRBJ2-3; D is ambiguous. The ends were cut back, 1 base at V and 4 bases at J, with 9 bases in the middle. CDR1 and CDR2 (germline): DFQATT, SNEGSKA (reference sequence). CDR3 size: 13 residues. CDR3 loop: CSARVAYSDTQYF. The CDR3 DNA follows: TGCAGTGCTAGAGTCGCCTACTCAGATACGCAGTATTTT.

The rearrangement uses TRBV15 and TRBJ2-7, with D maybe TRBD2 (7 bases). The germline gives CDR1 LNHNV, CDR2 YYDKDF (reference sequence). V was pared by 5 bases and J by 5 bases, with 16 bases between. This CDR3 region has 14 residues. CDR3 DNA sequence: TGTGCCACCAGCCCGATTGGGGGGGGCGACGAGCAGTACTTC. It encodes CATSPIGGGDEQYF.

CDR3 bases: TGTGCCTGGAGCTTCGGGGAGTCTAGCACAGATACGCAGTATTTT. Translated, it gives CAWSFGESSTDTQYF. The chain combines TRBV30 with TRBJ2-3; D may be TRBD2 (5 bases). The V end lost 3 bases, the J end lost 0 bases, and 13 bases lay between the germline ends. The CDR3 is 15 residues long. Germline V lookup: CDR1 GTSNPN, CDR2 SVGIG (reference sequence).

V and J are TRBV27 and TRBJ2-7; maybe TRBD2 (6 bases). The CDR3 extends over 14 amino acids. V gave up 4 bases and J gave up 5 bases, with 15 bases separating them. The germline V gene encodes CDR1 MNHEY and CDR2 SMNVEV (reference sequence). As DNA, the CDR3 is TGTGCCAGCAGTTCCCCTAGCGAAAGACACGAGCAGTACTTC. Encoded protein: CASSSPSERHEQYF.

In DNA, the CDR3 is TGTGCCAGCAGCCCCGCCTGGCTAGCGGAGGGCAATGAGCAGTTCTTC. Translating gives CASSPAWLAEGNEQFF. This chain joins TRBV28 and TRBJ2-1, with TRBD2 matching over 7 bases. Germline CDR1 MDHEN, CDR2 SYDVKM. This CDR3 has 16 amino acids. V was pared by 6 bases and J by 6 bases, with 14 bases of the junction left unmatched.

The chain recombines TRBV29-1 with TRBJ1-2; maybe TRBD1 (5 bases). The CDR3 is made up of 11 amino acids. The germline gives CDR1 SQVTM, CDR2 ANQGSEA. The V end was cut by 3 bases, the J end by 8 bases, with 10 bases between. The CDR3 spells CSVDVQGGYTF. The CDR3 coding sequence is TGCAGCGTTGATGTCCAGGGCGGCTACACCTTC. The full variable domain, with the rest looked up from reference TRBV29-1 and TRBJ1-2, is SAVISQKPSRDICQRGTSLTIQCQVDSQVTMMFWYRQQPGQSLTLIATANQGSEATYESGFVIDKFPISRPNLTFSTLTVSNMSPEDSSIYLCSVDVQGGYTFGSGTRLTVV.

The chain couples TRBV6-2 or TRBV6-3 to TRBJ2-1; 8 bases agree with TRBD2. Per germline, CDR1 MNHEY and CDR2 SVGEGT. The V gene end was trimmed by 7 bases and the J gene end by 8 bases; junction bases not matched to a gene: 13. The CDR3 is 15 residues long. The CDR3 nucleotides are TGTGCCAGCACCAGCCCGGGACTAGAACACGATGAGCAGTTCTTC. As protein: CASTSPGLEHDEQFF.

The chain links TRBV5-1 to TRBJ2-3, with D possibly TRBD2 on 7 matching bases. The CDR3 contains 17 residues. Trimming cost V 5 bases and J 3 bases, with 22 bases left between them. Germline lookup yields CDR1 SGHRS and CDR2 YFSETQ. CDR3 nucleotide sequence: TGCGCCAGCAGAAACCCGGTGGAGGGGGGGCCGACAGATACGCAGTATTTT. The encoded protein is CASRNPVEGGPTDTQYF.

The V and J genes are TRBV5-1 and TRBJ2-3; D is ambiguous. With 4 bases removed from V and 0 bases from J, the gap between germline ends came to 9 bases. This CDR3 has 14 amino acids. The germline gives CDR1 SGHRS, CDR2 YFSETQ. The CDR3 is CASSQLQSTDTQYF. The DNA of the CDR3 is TGCGCCAGCAGCCAGCTTCAAAGCACAGATACGCAGTATTTT.

The chain has TRBV15 and TRBJ2-3, with 7 nucleotides matching TRBD1. Trimming cost V 4 bases and J 0 bases; bases outside gene matches: 4. Germline loops: CDR1 LNHNV, CDR2 YYDKDF (reference sequence). This CDR3 contains 15 residues. CDR3 sequence: CATSIRQGSTDTQYF. The CDR3 bases are TGTGCCACCAGCATTCGACAGGGTAGCACAGATACGCAGTATTTT.

The V and J genes are TRBV4-3 and TRBJ2-5; a weak D match, TRBD1 (5 bases). The CDR3 is made up of 15 amino acids. Trimming cost V 0 bases and J 5 bases, with 13 bases left between them. Per the germline V gene, CDR1 is LGHNA and CDR2 is YSLEER. CDR3 nucleotide sequence: TGCGCCAGCAGCCAAGATTTAGGGGTGGGGGAGACCCAGTACTTC. Translated, it gives CASSQDLGVGETQYF.

The chain is built from TRBV27 and TRBJ1-3, with TRBD1 identical over 7 bases. J was trimmed by 4 bases and V by 4 bases; bases with no gene match: 7. The CDR3 length is 15 residues. The germline V gene encodes CDR1 MNHEY and CDR2 SMNVEV (reference sequence). DNA of the CDR3: TGTGCCAGCAGTTGGGCAGGGGGAGCCGGAAACACCATATATTTT. It specifies CASSWAGGAGNTIYF.

This chain uses TRBV9 with TRBJ2-1; possibly TRBD2 for D (5 bases). CDR3 length: 12 amino acids. V lost 4 bases and J lost 9, with 11 bases in between. Germline V gives CDR1 SGDLS, CDR2 YYNGEE. DNA of the CDR3: TGTGCCAGCAGCCCAACTAGTCTTGAGCAGTTCTTC. Translation: CASSPTSLEQFF.

V is TRBV29-1 and J is TRBJ2-1; TRBD1 or TRBD2 may be the D gene (5 bases each). The ends were cut back, 3 bases at V and 3 bases at J, with 12 bases in the middle. Germline V lookup: CDR1 SQVTM, CDR2 ANQGSEA. This CDR3 spans 14 amino acids. As DNA, the CDR3 is TGCAGCGTTGAGGGGACCGTAGACTACAATGAGCAGTTCTTC. It specifies CSVEGTVDYNEQFF.

The rearrangement uses TRBV2 and TRBJ1-2; D remains unclear. This CDR3 has 12 amino acids. Trimming removed 8 bases from V and 4 bases from J, with 11 bases in between. CDR1 is SNHLY and CDR2 is FYNNEI in the germline V gene. In nucleotides, the CDR3 is TGTGCCAGCGTTTGGGGTAGCTATGGCTACACCTTC. This translates into CASVWGSYGYTF.

The rearrangement links TRBV27 to TRBJ1-2, with unresolved D. V shed 5 bases and J shed 4 bases, with 11 bases lying between them. The CDR3 is made up of 13 amino acids. Per the germline V gene, CDR1 is MNHEY and CDR2 is SMNVEV (reference sequence). DNA of the CDR3: TGTGCCAGCAGTCTAAGACATCCCTATGGCTACACCTTC. Its translation is CASSLRHPYGYTF.

V gene TRBV9 combines with J gene TRBJ2-3, with TRBD2 matching over 8 bases. The CDR3 totals 16 residues. J was trimmed by 1 base and V by 2 bases; bases with no gene match: 6. CDR1 is SGDLS and CDR2 is YYNGEE in the germline V gene. CDR3 sequence (DNA): TGTGCCAGCAGCGTGTACGAGACTAGCGGCACAGATACGCAGTATTTT. Translation gives CASSVYETSGTDTQYF. Drawing the rest from reference TRBV9 and TRBJ2-3, the complete variable domain is DSGVTQTPKHLITATGQRVTLRCSPRSGDLSVYWYQQSLDQGLQFLIQYYNGEERAKGNILERFSAQQFPDLHSELNLSSLELGDSALYFCASSVYETSGTDTQYFGPGTRLTVL.

V is TRBV28 and J is TRBJ2-1; D possibly corresponds to TRBD2 (6 bases). V lost 8 bases to trimming and J lost 7 bases, with 12 bases between them. From germline, CDR1 is MDHEN and CDR2 SYDVKM. The CDR3 contains 12 residues. The CDR3 DNA sequence: TGTGCCAGCGCGGGGCGAGGGAATGAGCAGTTCTTC. Its translation is CASAGRGNEQFF.

The V gene is TRBV6-2 or TRBV6-3, the J gene TRBJ2-5; D is uncertain. Per the germline V gene, CDR1 is MNHEY and CDR2 is SVGEGT. The CDR3 length is 14 residues. Trimming cost V 6 bases and J 3 bases, with 14 bases left between them. CDR3 bases: TGTGCCAGCAGCCCCGGGCAGCTAGAAGAGACCCAGTACTTC. The encoded protein is CASSPGQLEETQYF.

The V and J genes are TRBV4-1 and TRBJ2-7, with D possibly being TRBD2 (5 bases). In germline, CDR1 is MGHRA, CDR2 YSYEKL. This CDR3 is built from 16 residues. Deletions cut 0 bases from V and 2 bases from J, with 14 bases between. Written as DNA, the CDR3 is TGCGCCAGCAGCCAAGATTGGAGCGGAAAAGCCTACGAGCAGTACTTC. Translation gives CASSQDWSGKAYEQYF.

The chain carries TRBV29-1 and TRBJ2-4; a possible D gene is TRBD1 (5 bases). The CDR3 sequence is 15 residues long. The V end lost 1 base, the J end lost 2 bases, and 12 bases lay between the germline ends. Germline V CDR1 and CDR2: SQVTM, ANQGSEA. This chain's CDR3 is CSVEVQGEPKNIQYF. CDR3 sequence (DNA): TGCAGCGTTGAAGTTCAGGGTGAGCCCAAAAACATTCAGTACTTC.

The V and J genes are TRBV20-1 and TRBJ2-7, with D tentatively TRBD1 (6 bases). V dropped 0 bases and J dropped 2 bases, with 8 bases sitting between them. Germline V gene lookup returns CDR1 DFQATT and CDR2 SNEGSKA (reference sequence). CDR3 length: 13 amino acids. As DNA, the CDR3 is TGCAGTGCTAGAGAACAGGGACCCTACGAGCAGTACTTC. Translating it yields CSAREQGPYEQYF.

The sample holds one count of this clonotype. The V call is TRBV12-3 or TRBV12-4, the J call TRBJ2-7; 8 bases agree with TRBD2. The CDR3 length is 13 residues. J was trimmed by 5 bases and V by 6 bases; bases with no gene match: 6. The CDR3 sequence: CASRQTSADEQYF. In DNA, the CDR3 is TGTGCCAGCAGGCAGACTAGCGCGGACGAGCAGTACTTC.

V is TRBV20-1 and J is TRBJ1-1; D unresolved. Trimming removed 3 bases at V and 2 bases at J, with 1 base between. The germline gives CDR1 DFQATT, CDR2 SNEGSKA (reference sequence). This CDR3 has 10 residues. The CDR3 DNA follows: TGCAGTGCTAGCAACACTGAAGCTTTCTTT. Translation gives CSASNTEAFF.

The J gene is TRBJ2-7, the V gene TRBV27, with D hard to call. Trimming took 3 bases from V and 3 from J, leaving 9 bases between them. Germline lookup yields CDR1 MNHEY and CDR2 SMNVEV (reference sequence). The CDR3 length is 13 residues. As DNA, the CDR3 is TGTGCCAGCAGTTTGGGCGTCCACTACGAGCAGTACTTC. Amino acids: CASSLGVHYEQYF.